This T cell receptor beta chain originates from a study of blood T cell repertoires in COVID-19. On the study more broadly: The United States, Italy and Spain provided the acute and convalescent COVID-19 samples.

This clone appeared once. Exposed participants came across a COVID-19 case within 2 weeks before study entry. Study processing details: Amplification of reference gene primers provided the estimated nucleated cell counts. Repertoires were generated with immunoSEQ multiplex PCR, while TCRdb's copy carries only in-frame clones and drops some. V and J calls and clone size are given by that table; D and trimming were obtained from the DNA. The data hold about 230,000 clones, with around 90% observed a single time. Sequences were obtained from PBMCs or T cells enriched from blood (not recorded which). This clonotype was sampled from a woman in her 30s who had been exposed to COVID-19.

CDR3 in DNA: TGTGCCAGCAGCACCCGAACTAGCGGGAGCTACAATGAGCAGTTCTTC. This codes for CASSTRTSGSYNEQFF. The chain joins TRBV7-8 to TRBJ2-1; the match to TRBD2 covers 11 bases. V gave up 5 bases and J gave up 3 bases; unmatched junction bases: 6. Germline V CDR1 and CDR2: SGHVS, FQNEAQ. The CDR3 extends over 16 amino acids.